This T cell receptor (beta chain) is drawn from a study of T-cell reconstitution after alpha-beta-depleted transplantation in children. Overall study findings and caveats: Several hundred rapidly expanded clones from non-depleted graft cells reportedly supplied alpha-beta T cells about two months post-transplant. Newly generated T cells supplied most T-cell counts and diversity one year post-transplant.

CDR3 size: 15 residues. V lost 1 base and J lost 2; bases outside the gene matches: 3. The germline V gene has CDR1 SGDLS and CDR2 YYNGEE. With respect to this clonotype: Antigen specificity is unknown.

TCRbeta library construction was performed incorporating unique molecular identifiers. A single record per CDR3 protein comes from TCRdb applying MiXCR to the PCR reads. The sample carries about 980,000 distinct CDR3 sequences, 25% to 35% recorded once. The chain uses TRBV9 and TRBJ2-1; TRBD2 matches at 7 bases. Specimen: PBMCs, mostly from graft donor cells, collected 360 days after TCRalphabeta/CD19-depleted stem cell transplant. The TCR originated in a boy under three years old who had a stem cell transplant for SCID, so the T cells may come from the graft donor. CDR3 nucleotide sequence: TGTGCCAGCAGCGTATCTAGCGGCCCCTACAATGAGCAGTTCTTC. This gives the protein CASSVSSGPYNEQFF. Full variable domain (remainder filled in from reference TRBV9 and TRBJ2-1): DSGVTQTPKHLITATGQRVTLRCSPRSGDLSVYWYQQSLDQGLQFLIQYYNGEERAKGNILERFSAQQFPDLHSELNLSSLELGDSALYFCASSVSSGPYNEQFFGPGTRLTVL.